This T cell receptor beta chain was captured in a study of T cells in localized non-small cell lung cancer. Study results and caveats: Analysis by sequencing included only one tumor region, so heterogeneity remains possible. Turning up in adjacent lung were a median approximately 57 of the top 100 tumor clones. T cell clonality was highest in uninvolved adjacent lung, above tumor.

V lost 2 bases and J 2 bases, leaving 11 bases between the germline ends. CDR1 and CDR2 (germline): SGHRS, YFSETQ. The CDR3 loop spans 14 amino acids. Here immunoSEQ multiplex PCR was the method, and the copy in TCRdb shows in-frame clones only, minus some. The sample has about 59,000 clones; approximately 90% are singletons. This clone was seen a few times. Its antigen is undetermined. The V gene is TRBV5-1, the J gene TRBJ2-7; D ambiguous. Sequences were derived from peripheral blood, sampled before any cancer treatment. This TCR derives from a man aged 40 to 75 with stage I squamous cell lung carcinoma. The CDR3 spells CASSFLSGPYEQYF. In DNA form, the CDR3 reads TGCGCCAGCAGCTTTCTTTCGGGTCCCTACGAGCAGTACTTC.